Below, 31 T cell receptor beta chains from the same sample are listed, as sequenced in a study of control samples from healthy donors and cancer patients. Libraries were prepared by immunoSEQ multiplex PCR; TCRdb keeps only in-frame clonotypes and omits some of them. Of 120,000 or so clones in the sample, roughly nine tenths are singletons; the top ten hold about 1.8%. The specimen was blood. These receptor sequences come from a man aged 18 to 35 in good health.

V gene TRBV21-1 combines with J gene TRBJ1-4; the listed D gene, TRBD1, was not tested against the DNA. TRBV21-1 is described as a pseudogene. This CDR3 is built from 15 residues. Here the CDR3 reads CASSKVATGPEKLFF. In DNA form, the CDR3 reads TGTGCCAGCAGCAAAGTAGCGACAGGGCCCGAAAAACTGTTTTTT.

This clone was observed a single time. This chain uses TRBV4-1 with TRBJ1-5; 12 nucleotides line up with TRBD1. Germline V gene lookup returns CDR1 MGHRA and CDR2 YSYEKL. V lost 1 base, J lost 2 bases, and 15 bases stayed unmatched. The CDR3 totals 21 residues. CDR3 sequence reads: CASSQVSGGTGGSMGNQPQHF. DNA for the CDR3: TGCGCCAGCAGCCAAGTTTCTGGAGGGACAGGGGGCTCCATGGGCAATCAGCCCCAGCATTTT.

In its sample, this clone was seen a few times. This chain links TRBV5-1 with TRBJ2-5; D remains ambiguous. V was cut by 8 bases and J by 2 bases, with 13 bases left in between. The CDR3 is made up of 13 amino acids. In germline, CDR1 is SGHRS, CDR2 YFSETQ. The CDR3 DNA is TGCGCCAGTAGTAAGGTGGGACAAGAGACCCAGTACTTC. Translated: CASSKVGQETQYF.

The chain employs TRBV28 and TRBJ2-4; 7 nucleotides line up with TRBD1. From germline, CDR1 is MDHEN and CDR2 SYDVKM. This CDR3 comprises 14 residues. The junction had 9 bases not matched to a gene; V was cut back by 6 bases and J by 7 bases. The DNA for the CDR3 is TGTGCCAGCAGCCCACCCACAGGGGTGAACATTCAGTACTTC. The encoded protein is CASSPPTGVNIQYF.

V usage is TRBV29-1 and J usage is TRBJ1-6; a possible D gene is TRBD1 (6 bases). The CDR3 is made up of 13 amino acids. Trimming took 4 bases from V and 6 from J, leaving 10 bases between them. Germline V CDR1 and CDR2: SQVTM, ANQGSEA. The CDR3 nucleotides are TGCAGCGTTGGGACAGACCCTAATTCACCCCTCCACTTT. This codes for CSVGTDPNSPLHF.

V and J are TRBV5-1 and TRBJ2-3; 10 bases fit TRBD2. Germline assignment: CDR1 SGHRS and CDR2 YFSETQ. The CDR3 runs to 16 residues. With V trimmed by 4 bases and J by 5 bases, 10 bases remained unmatched. CDR3 sequence (DNA): TGCGCCAGCAGCCACCGGACTAGCGGACAGAAAGATACGCAGTATTTT. Its protein product is CASSHRTSGQKDTQYF.

This rearrangement joins TRBV30 to TRBJ1-3, with a tentative D call TRBD1 (6 bases). This CDR3 spans 14 amino acids. Trimming took off 4 bases at V and 0 bases at J, with 10 bases between the two ends. The V gene's germline CDR1 is GTSNPN and CDR2 SVGIG (reference sequence). This CDR3 is CAWTRGGSGNTIYF. CDR3 in DNA: TGTGCCTGGACCAGGGGTGGCTCTGGAAACACCATATATTTT.

This sequence joins TRBV11-2 and TRBJ2-3; D unresolved. With 4 bases removed from V and 1 base from J, the gap between germline ends came to 15 bases. Per the germline V gene, CDR1 is SGHAT and CDR2 is FQNNGV. This CDR3 is built from 16 residues. CDR3 residues: CASSSPLSRRTDTQYF. CDR3 bases: TGTGCCAGCAGCTCCCCCCTTTCGCGGCGCACAGATACGCAGTATTTT.

This clone was seen at least ten times. The V and J genes are TRBV9 and TRBJ2-7, with D perhaps given as TRBD1 or TRBD2 (5 bases each). This CDR3 is 13 amino acids long. V lost 4 bases and J lost 4, with 12 bases in between. Germline V gives CDR1 SGDLS, CDR2 YYNGEE. The CDR3 sequence is CASSSRDGYEQYF. As DNA, the CDR3 is TGTGCCAGCAGCTCCCGGGACGGATACGAGCAGTACTTC.

The chain uses TRBV5-1 and TRBJ2-5, with a possible D match to TRBD2 (6 bases). With 4 bases removed from V and 4 bases from J, the gap between germline ends came to 20 bases. Germline V lookup: CDR1 SGHRS, CDR2 YFSETQ. The CDR3 runs to 16 residues. The CDR3 is CASSPPVSGLGETQYF. DNA for the CDR3: TGCGCCAGCAGCCCACCCGTAAGCGGGTTGGGAGAGACCCAGTACTTC. The full variable domain, in which reference TRBV5-1 and TRBJ2-5 provide the parts outside the CDR3, is KAGVTQTPRYLIKTRGQQVTLSCSPISGHRSVSWYQQTPGQGLQFLFEYFSETQRNKGNFPGRFSGRQFSNSRSEMNVSTLELGDSALYLCASSPPVSGLGETQYFGPGTRLLVL.

The chain uses TRBV27 and TRBJ2-3; no reliable D call. V lost 3 bases, J lost 0 bases, and 7 bases lay in between. The CDR3 sequence is 14 residues long. Germline V gene lookup returns CDR1 MNHEY and CDR2 SMNVEV (reference sequence). The CDR3 DNA follows: TGTGCCAGCAGTTTGGGGAAAAGCACAGATACGCAGTATTTT. This sequence encodes CASSLGKSTDTQYF.

V gene TRBV6-1 combines with J gene TRBJ2-6; 9 nucleotides align to TRBD1. Germline V gives CDR1 MNHNS, CDR2 SASEGT. The V and J ends lost 0 bases and 1 base, in that order; junction bases with no gene match: 1. This CDR3 has 17 amino acids. DNA for the CDR3: TGTGCCAGCAGTGAAGCAGGGACAGGGTCTGGGGCCAACGTCCTGACTTTC. Translated: CASSEAGTGSGANVLTF.

The chain carries TRBV2 and TRBJ1-1; D is ambiguous. Per the germline V gene, CDR1 is SNHLY and CDR2 is FYNNEI. Trimming shortened V by 7 bases and J by 4 bases, and 7 bases separated the two germline ends. The CDR3 is made up of 11 amino acids. The DNA for the CDR3 is TGTGCCAGCAAAATCGGCACTGAAGCTTTCTTT. As protein: CASKIGTEAFF.

Only a few counts were recorded for this clone. The chain joins TRBV6-5 to TRBJ2-2; the D gene could be TRBD1 or TRBD2 (5 bases each). The CDR3 runs to 13 residues. The V end was cut by 7 bases, the J end by 7 bases, with 13 bases between. Germline V lookup: CDR1 MNHEY, CDR2 SVGAGI. The DNA of the CDR3 is TGTGCCAGCATCCCTGGGGGTAACGGGGAGCTGTTTTTT. It yields the protein CASIPGGNGELFF.

The chain carries TRBV7-9 and TRBJ1-3, with D maybe TRBD1 (6 bases). The CDR3 totals 14 residues. V gave up 6 bases and J gave up 4 bases, with 13 bases separating them. Germline CDR1 and CDR2: SEHNR and FQNEAQ (reference sequence). CDR3: CASRPTGDGNTIYF. CDR3 DNA sequence: TGTGCCAGCAGACCGACAGGCGACGGAAACACCATATATTTT.

V gene TRBV2 combines with J gene TRBJ1-5; TRBD1 might be the D (5 bases). This CDR3 contains 15 residues. V was pared by 4 bases and J by 3 bases, with 13 bases between. In germline, CDR1 is SNHLY, CDR2 FYNNEI. CDR3 coding DNA: TGTGCCAGCAGTGTGTCGACAGCCTCCAATCAGCCCCAGCATTTT. It is translated as CASSVSTASNQPQHF. Using reference TRBV2 and TRBJ1-5 for the parts outside the CDR3, the full variable domain is EPEVTQTPSHQVTQMGQEVILRCVPISNHLYFYWYRQILGQKVEFLVSFYNNEISEKSEIFDDQFSVERPDGSNFTLKIRSTKLEDSAMYFCASSVSTASNQPQHFGDGTRLSIL.

The chain uses TRBV18 and TRBJ1-1, with D possibly being TRBD1 (5 bases). This CDR3 is built from 15 residues. The germline V gene encodes CDR1 KGHSH and CDR2 LQKENI. V lost 6 bases and J 4 bases, leaving 18 bases between the germline ends. The CDR3 sequence: CASSPDSGSGTEAFF. As DNA, the CDR3 is TGTGCCAGCTCGCCAGACAGTGGGTCGGGCACTGAAGCTTTCTTT.

As for this clone: Mismatch with germline at one junction end may stem from a read error. The CDR3 DNA is TGTGCCTGGGGGGCGGCCCCAGCCTTC. Translating gives CAWGAAPAF. This rearrangement joins TRBV30 to TRBJ1-2, with D possibly matching TRBD1 (5 bases). This CDR3 comprises 9 residues. Germline V gene data show CDR1 as GTSNPN and CDR2 as SVGIG (reference sequence).

The rearrangement joins TRBV19 to TRBJ2-2; D possibly uses TRBD1 or TRBD2 (5 bases each). The V gene's germline CDR1 is LNHDA and CDR2 SQIVND (reference sequence). The CDR3 covers 16 residues. V was shortened by 0 bases and J by 9 bases, with 17 bases between the two germline ends. The CDR3 nucleotides read TGTGCCAGTAGTATAGATCGTAGACCGGGGACGCGGGAGCTGTTTTTT. Translated: CASSIDRRPGTRELFF. The complete variable domain, with remaining parts taken from reference TRBV19 and TRBJ2-2, reads DGGITQSPKYLFRKEGQNVTLSCEQNLNHDAMYWYRQDPGQGLRLIYYSQIVNDFQKGDIAEGYSVSREKKESFPLTVTSAQKNPTAFYLCASSIDRRPGTRELFFGEGSRLTVL.

CDR3 residues: CASSLLGGSSYNEQFF. The CDR3 DNA reads as TGTGCCAGCAGTTTACTGGGCGGCAGCTCCTACAATGAGCAGTTCTTC. J is TRBJ2-1 and V is TRBV27, with D uncertain. This CDR3 spans 16 amino acids. Germline V gene data show CDR1 as MNHEY and CDR2 as SMNVEV (reference sequence). Between the trimmed V and J ends, which lost 2 bases and 0 bases, there was a span of 11 bases.

The rearrangement joins TRBV19 to TRBJ1-1; D not certain. V was shortened by 1 base and J by 2 bases, with 8 bases between the two germline ends. Germline V gene data show CDR1 as LNHDA and CDR2 as SQIVND (reference sequence). CDR3 length: 14 amino acids. The CDR3 coding sequence is TGTGCCAGTAGTATAGTGGGCAGAAACACTGAAGCTTTCTTT. Protein sequence: CASSIVGRNTEAFF.

The V gene is TRBV30, the J gene TRBJ2-5; D gene ambiguous. From germline, CDR1 is GTSNPN and CDR2 SVGIG (reference sequence). The CDR3 extends over 13 amino acids. The V and J ends lost 4 bases and 1 base respectively, with 10 bases between them. The CDR3 DNA follows: TGTGCCTGGACGGTTGACGGCCAAGAGACCCAGTACTTC. This sequence encodes CAWTVDGQETQYF.

This clone came up a few times. The V gene is TRBV5-1, the J gene TRBJ2-2; 7 nucleotides align to TRBD2. Germline V gene sequence: CDR1 SGHRS, CDR2 YFSETQ. This CDR3 is built from 15 residues. The ends lost 0 bases at V and 7 bases at J; junction bases unmatched: 6. In DNA form, the CDR3 reads TGCGCCAGCAGCTTGGTTGGGACTAAACACGGGGAGCTGTTTTTT. Residues: CASSLVGTKHGELFF.

The chain combines TRBV10-3 with TRBJ1-4, with a tentative D call TRBD1 (5 bases). V was shortened by 4 bases and J by 7 bases, with 10 bases between the two germline ends. The CDR3 covers 13 residues. Germline CDR1 reads ENHRY; CDR2 reads SYGVKD. For the CDR3, the DNA is TGTGCCATCAGTGCCGGGGGAAGTGAAAAACTGTTTTTT. This translates into CAISAGGSEKLFF.

CDR3 region: CASSVAPGGLAGGEQFF. Written as DNA, the CDR3 is TGTGCCAGCAGCGTAGCTCCAGGGGGACTAGCGGGAGGTGAGCAGTTCTTC. The rearrangement links TRBV9 to TRBJ2-1, with 15 bases lining up with TRBD2. The ends lost 0 bases at V and 9 bases at J; junction bases unmatched: 7. CDR3 length: 17 amino acids. Germline V gives CDR1 SGDLS, CDR2 YYNGEE.

As DNA, the CDR3 is TGTGCCAGCAGCCAACCCTTAATGCAGGGAGCGAACACTGAAGCTTTCTTT. Translated: CASSQPLMQGANTEAFF. V and J are TRBV4-2 and TRBJ1-1; D is possibly TRBD1 (5 bases). V shed 2 bases and J shed 1 base, with 17 bases lying between them. The CDR3 is 17 residues long. Germline lookup yields CDR1 LGHNA and CDR2 YNFKEQ.

The chain links TRBV5-8 to TRBJ2-7; D gene unclear. The CDR3 has 16 amino acids. Between the trimmed V and J ends, which lost 0 bases and 6 bases, there was a span of 19 bases. The germline V gene has CDR1 SGHTS and CDR2 YDEGEE. The CDR3 spells CASSLVLSSPYVEQYF. In DNA form, the CDR3 reads TGTGCCAGCAGCTTGGTCCTAAGCAGTCCCTACGTCGAGCAGTACTTC.

This sequence joins TRBV10-3 and TRBJ2-2, with 7 bases that match TRBD2. The CDR3 runs to 16 residues. Germline V gives CDR1 ENHRY, CDR2 SYGVKD. V lost 3 bases and J lost 2; bases outside the gene matches: 6. The CDR3 DNA reads as TGTGCCATCAGTGACCTAGCGGTACTAAACACCGGGGAGCTGTTTTTT. It specifies CAISDLAVLNTGELFF.

The V gene is TRBV9, the J gene TRBJ2-1; D perhaps matches TRBD1 (6 bases). This CDR3 comprises 15 residues. Trimming took 3 bases from V and 2 from J, leaving 12 bases between them. CDR1 is SGDLS, CDR2 YYNGEE, per germline. Written as DNA, the CDR3 is TGTGCCAGCAGCGGATACAGGGCAACCTACAATGAGCAGTTCTTC. This translates into CASSGYRATYNEQFF.

The chain uses TRBV30 and TRBJ1-1; weak D call: TRBD1 (5 bases). The V and J ends lost 1 base and 1 base respectively, with 10 bases between them. CDR3 length: 14 amino acids. CDR1 and CDR2 from the germline V gene are GTSNPN and SVGIG (reference sequence). For the CDR3, the DNA is TGTGCCTGGAGTGATTTAGGGGCGAACACTGAAGCTTTCTTT. This codes for CAWSDLGANTEAFF. The whole variable domain, filled in from reference TRBV30 and TRBJ1-1, reads SQTIHQWPATLVQPVGSPLSLECTVEGTSNPNLYWYRQAAGRGLQLLFYSVGIGQISSEVPQNLSASRPQDRQFILSSKKLLLSDSGFYLCAWSDLGANTEAFFGQGTRLTVV.

The rearrangement joins TRBV15 to TRBJ2-4; 12 bases align to TRBD2. V trimming: 8 bases; J trimming: 3 bases; junction bases outside the gene matches: 14. Germline CDR1 and CDR2: LNHNV and YYDKDF (reference sequence). The CDR3 covers 18 residues. This CDR3 reads CATQTSGRLRLGKNIQYF. CDR3 nucleotides: TGTGCCACCCAGACTAGCGGGAGACTACGGCTAGGCAAAAACATTCAGTACTTC. Full variable domain (rest looked up from reference TRBV15 and TRBJ2-4): DAMVIQNPRYQVTQFGKPVTLSCSQTLNHNVMYWYQQKSSQAPKLLFHYYDKDFNNEADTPDNFQSRRPNTSFCFLDIRSPGLGDTAMYLCATQTSGRLRLGKNIQYFGAGTRLSVL.